These 17 T cell receptor beta chains were sequenced from one sample in a study of blood T cell repertoires in COVID-19. The assay was immunoSEQ multiplex PCR, and TCRdb's table has in-frame clones only and misses some. The sample contains a few hundred thousand clones, 70% to 90% of which appear only once. Sequences were obtained from PBMCs or T cells enriched from blood (not recorded which). Receptors were obtained from a woman younger than 45 who had recovered from COVID-19.

This rearrangement joins TRBV28 to TRBJ2-3; 8 bases fit TRBD2. CDR3 length equals 15 residues. Germline CDR1 is MDHEN and CDR2 is SYDVKM. The ends lost 2 bases at V and 5 bases at J; junction bases unmatched: 6. CDR3 bases: TGTGCCAGCAGTTTAAGCGGGGGAATGATAGATACGCAGTATTTT. Its protein is CASSLSGGMIDTQYF. The full variable domain, its missing parts supplied by reference TRBV28 and TRBJ2-3, is DVKVTQSSRYLVKRTGEKVFLECVQDMDHENMFWYRQDPGLGLRLIYFSYDVKMKEKGDIPEGYSVSREKKERFSLILESASTNQTSMYLCASSLSGGMIDTQYFGPGTRLTVL.

This clone was observed a few times. The chain employs TRBV16 and TRBJ2-7; possibly TRBD1 for D (6 bases). The CDR3 is 16 residues long. Germline V gene data show CDR1 as KGHSY and CDR2 as FQNENV. V dropped 4 bases and J dropped 6 bases, with 22 bases sitting between them. The DNA for the CDR3 is TGTGCCAGCAGCCCCTCTATCTGGGGGCTTCCTTCCGAGCAGTACTTC. The encoded protein is CASSPSIWGLPSEQYF.

This clone was found a few times. The chain carries TRBV9 and TRBJ1-6; TRBD1 aligns across 9 bases. The CDR3 spans 15 residues. CDR1 SGDLS and CDR2 YYNGEE come from the germline V gene. V was pared by 3 bases and J by 4 bases, with 2 bases of the junction left unmatched. For the CDR3, the DNA is TGTGCCAGCAGCGCCGGGACAGGGTATAATTCACCCCTCCACTTT. It specifies CASSAGTGYNSPLHF.

This clone has just one count. The genes are TRBV19 and TRBJ1-2; D is perhaps TRBD1 (5 bases). The length of the CDR3 is 17 residues. Germline-derived CDR1 and CDR2 are LNHDA and SQIVND (reference sequence). The ends were cut back, 0 bases at V and 4 bases at J, with 18 bases in the middle. The CDR3 protein is CASSIDRIGGTVYGYTF. In DNA, the CDR3 is TGTGCCAGTAGTATAGATCGGATCGGGGGTACTGTCTATGGCTACACCTTC.

This chain links TRBV11-2 with TRBJ1-3; D call uncertain. This CDR3 has 17 residues. V was shortened by 5 bases and J by 0 bases, with 17 bases between the two germline ends. The germline CDR1 and CDR2 sequences are SGHAT and FQNNGV. CDR3 in DNA: TGTGCCAGCAGCCCGAGTACCGGACTTTACTCTGGAAACACCATATATTTT. Translated: CASSPSTGLYSGNTIYF.

The chain's CDR3 is CASSPPDRLTRSGNTIYF. The CDR3 DNA reads TGTGCCAGCTCACCACCGGACCGACTAACCCGCTCTGGAAACACCATATATTTT. The rearrangement joins TRBV18 to TRBJ1-3; D ambiguous. Germline loops: CDR1 KGHSH, CDR2 LQKENI. Trimming stripped 0 bases from V and 0 bases from J, with 15 bases between. The CDR3 covers 18 residues. The whole variable domain, filled in from reference TRBV18 and TRBJ1-3, reads NAGVMQNPRHLVRRRGQEARLRCSPMKGHSHVYWYRQLPEEGLKFMVYLQKENIIDESGMPKERFSAEFPKEGPSILRIQQVVRGDSAAYFCASSPPDRLTRSGNTIYFGEGSWLTVV.

The V gene is TRBV28, the J gene TRBJ2-1; maybe TRBD2 (6 bases). The germline CDR1 and CDR2 sequences are MDHEN and SYDVKM. This CDR3 is built from 12 residues. Trimming took off 3 bases at V and 12 bases at J, with 12 bases between the two ends. Written as DNA, the CDR3 is TGTGCCAGCAGTTTCAGGGTCGGGGGGCAGTTCTTC. Encoded protein: CASSFRVGGQFF.

In its sample, this clone was seen once. The chain employs TRBV19 and TRBJ1-4; D is possibly TRBD1 (5 bases). The CDR3 length is 14 residues. Trimming removed 6 bases from V and 8 bases from J, with 16 bases in between. Germline CDR1 reads LNHDA; CDR2 reads SQIVND (reference sequence). The CDR3 DNA reads TGTGCCAGTAGATCGTCCTTCCCAGGGGAAAAACTGTTTTTT. Protein sequence: CASRSSFPGEKLFF. The variable domain in full, completed from reference TRBV19 and TRBJ1-4, reads DGGITQSPKYLFRKEGQNVTLSCEQNLNHDAMYWYRQDPGQGLRLIYYSQIVNDFQKGDIAEGYSVSREKKESFPLTVTSAQKNPTAFYLCASRSSFPGEKLFFGSGTQLSVL.

The V call is TRBV7-9, the J call TRBJ1-1; tentative D call: TRBD1 (5 bases). The CDR3 is 14 amino acids. V lost 1 base and J 11 bases, leaving 17 bases between the germline ends. Germline V gives CDR1 SEHNR, CDR2 FQNEAQ (reference sequence). CDR3 sequence reads: CASSLDGQGGSAFF. CDR3 coding DNA: TGTGCCAGCAGCTTAGACGGGCAGGGAGGGTCGGCTTTCTTT. Filled out from reference TRBV7-9 and TRBJ1-1, the complete variable domain reads DTGVSQNPRHKITKRGQNVTFRCDPISEHNRLYWYRQTLGQGPEFLTYFQNEAQLEKSRLLSDRFSAERPKGSFSTLEIQRTEQGDSAMYLCASSLDGQGGSAFFGQGTRLTVV.

This sequence joins TRBV6-5 and TRBJ2-7; 9 positions match TRBD1. The CDR3 length is 15 residues. V was pared by 3 bases and J by 3 bases, with 6 bases of the junction left unmatched. The germline gives CDR1 MNHEY, CDR2 SVGAGI. This CDR3 is CASSYSGQGFYEQYF. In DNA, the CDR3 is TGTGCCAGCAGTTATTCGGGACAGGGTTTCTACGAGCAGTACTTC.

This chain joins TRBV28 and TRBJ2-1; D ambiguous. Germline V CDR1 and CDR2: MDHEN, SYDVKM. Between the trimmed V and J ends, which lost 8 bases and 3 bases, there was a span of 11 bases. CDR3 length: 13 amino acids. This chain's CDR3 is CASSLQHYNEQFF. CDR3 DNA: TGTGCCAGCTCCTTACAGCACTACAATGAGCAGTTCTTC.

The chain has TRBV7-8 and TRBJ1-4, with no clear D. The CDR3 covers 16 residues. V gave up 3 bases and J gave up 6 bases, with 17 bases separating them. Germline V gene sequence: CDR1 SGHVS, CDR2 FQNEAQ. The CDR3, as DNA: TGTGCCAGCAGCTTGAGTCCCGGTGGCCGGGATGAAAAACTGTTTTTT. Translated: CASSLSPGGRDEKLFF.

The genes are TRBV7-3 and TRBJ2-3, with 11 bases matching TRBD2. The CDR3 is made up of 15 amino acids. The trim removed 5 bases at V and 2 bases at J, leaving 3 bases unmatched. From germline, CDR1 is SGHTA and CDR2 FQGTGA. CDR3 DNA: TGTGCCAGCAGCCTACTAGCGGGAGACACAGATACGCAGTATTTT. Protein: CASSLLAGDTDTQYF. Full variable domain (outside the CDR3, taken from reference TRBV7-3 and TRBJ2-3): GAGVSQTPSNKVTEKGKYVELRCDPISGHTALYWYRQSLGQGPEFLIYFQGTGAADDSGLPNDRFFAVRPEGSVSTLKIQRTERGDSAVYLCASSLLAGDTDTQYFGPGTRLTVL.

This rearrangement joins TRBV12-3 or TRBV12-4 to TRBJ1-1, with 7 bases aligning to TRBD1. V was clipped by 6 bases and J by 2 bases; unmatched bases: 3. CDR3 length equals 13 residues. The CDR3 is CASRDRRNTEAFF. The CDR3 DNA reads TGTGCCAGCAGGGACAGGAGAAACACTGAAGCTTTCTTT.

This rearrangement joins TRBV11-2 to TRBJ2-7; TRBD1 is a possible D gene (6 bases). This CDR3 is 14 amino acids long. Deletions cut 5 bases from V and 4 bases from J, with 15 bases between. Germline V gene data show CDR1 as SGHAT and CDR2 as FQNNGV. The CDR3 region has the DNA TGTGCCAGCAGCCCCAGGGGTGGCGGGTACGAGCAGTACTTC. Residues: CASSPRGGGYEQYF.

The chain combines TRBV20-1 with TRBJ1-5; D ambiguous. Trimming took off 3 bases at V and 4 bases at J, with 13 bases between the two ends. Germline V CDR1 and CDR2: DFQATT, SNEGSKA (reference sequence). This CDR3 is built from 14 residues. CDR3 sequence reads: CSASETSRNQPQHF. The CDR3 coding sequence is TGCAGTGCTAGTGAGACAAGCAGAAATCAGCCCCAGCATTTT.

In this sample, this clone turned up once. The J gene is TRBJ1-1, the V gene TRBV27; D is ambiguous. Trimming took off 0 bases at V and 0 bases at J, with 8 bases between the two ends. The CDR3 covers 15 residues. Germline CDR1 reads MNHEY; CDR2 reads SMNVEV (reference sequence). The DNA for the CDR3 is TGTGCCAGCAGTTTATCAACGGGGATGAACACTGAAGCTTTCTTT. Translating gives CASSLSTGMNTEAFF.